This is a list of T cell receptor beta chains from one sample in a study of blood T cell repertoires in COVID-19. The table came from immunoSEQ multiplex PCR; TCRdb's copy has only in-frame clones and leaves some out. The sample contains some 320,000 clones, about 90% of which appear only once. Sequenced: PBMCs or T cells enriched from blood (not recorded which). The source of these receptors is a woman aged 30 to 39 who had recovered from COVID-19. CDR3s include the opening cysteine and the closing phenylalanine or tryptophan. The D gene is left open where the match is weak. Clone sizes are given selectively: once, few, many, or a class where the clone is expanded.

clone_size j_call d_call v_call cdr3_aa cdr3_nt
- TRBJ1-5 TRBD1 TRBV28 CASSLRTGVLDQPQHF TGTGCCAGCAGTTTGAGGACAGGGGTTTTGGATCAGCCCCAGCATTTT
- TRBJ1-4 - TRBV30 CAWSVTGTTNEKLFF TGTGCCTGGAGTGTAACGGGGACAACTAATGAAAAACTGTTTTTT
once TRBJ2-1 - TRBV29-1 CSGSPSPFYNEQFF TGCAGCGGATCGCCTAGCCCCTTCTACAATGAGCAGTTCTTC
- TRBJ1-1 - TRBV28 CASSLSRLGVVTEAFF TGTGCCAGCAGTTTATCCAGGCTGGGAGTAGTAACTGAAGCTTTCTTT
- TRBJ2-3 TRBD2 TRBV9 CASSVDGTSLSTDTQYF TGTGCCAGCAGCGTAGATGGGACTAGCCTTAGCACAGATACGCAGTATTTT
- TRBJ1-4 TRBD1 TRBV10-3 CAISTAGGPNEKLFF TGTGCCATCAGTACTGCAGGGGGCCCTAATGAAAAACTGTTTTTT
- TRBJ2-3 - TRBV5-5 CASSPLEGTDTQYF TGTGCCAGCAGCCCACTCGAGGGCACAGATACGCAGTATTTT
- TRBJ1-6 TRBD1 TRBV5-1 CASRISQGTEYSPLHF TGCGCCAGCAGAATTTCCCAGGGGACAGAATATTCACCCCTCCACTTT
- TRBJ2-2 - TRBV11-2 CASSLDRVGELFF TGTGCCAGCAGCTTAGATCGTGTAGGGGAGCTGTTTTTT
- TRBJ1-2 - TRBV18 CASSPSGQGLYGYTF TGTGCCAGCTCACCATCAGGGCAGGGTCTTTATGGCTACACCTTC
- TRBJ2-1 TRBD1 TRBV5-1 CASRRTGGSNEQFF TGCGCCAGCAGGAGGACAGGGGGTTCCAATGAGCAGTTCTTC
- TRBJ1-1 - TRBV15 CATSRDASDLNTEAFF TGTGCCACCAGCAGAGATGCGAGTGATTTGAACACTGAAGCTTTCTTT
- TRBJ2-7 TRBD1 TRBV30 CAWGGDRDYEQYF TGTGCCTGGGGGGGGGACAGGGACTACGAGCAGTACTTC
- TRBJ2-4 TRBD1 TRBV5-4 CASSGGTGKNIQYF TGTGCCAGCAGCGGAGGGACAGGGAAAAACATTCAGTACTTC
- TRBJ2-1 TRBD2 TRBV5-1 CASSFVAGEYNEQFF TGCGCCAGCAGCTTCGTAGCGGGGGAATACAATGAGCAGTTCTTC
- TRBJ1-1 TRBD1 TRBV6-5 CASSRKQGITEAFF TGTGCCAGCAGTCGAAAACAGGGGATCACTGAAGCTTTCTTT
- TRBJ2-6 - TRBV2 CASGLAKSGANVLTF TGTGCCTCCGGGCTAGCGAAATCTGGGGCCAACGTCCTGACTTTC
- TRBJ2-3 - TRBV28 CASSSTFSPSTDTQYF TGTGCCAGCAGTTCGACTTTTTCCCCAAGCACAGATACGCAGTATTTT